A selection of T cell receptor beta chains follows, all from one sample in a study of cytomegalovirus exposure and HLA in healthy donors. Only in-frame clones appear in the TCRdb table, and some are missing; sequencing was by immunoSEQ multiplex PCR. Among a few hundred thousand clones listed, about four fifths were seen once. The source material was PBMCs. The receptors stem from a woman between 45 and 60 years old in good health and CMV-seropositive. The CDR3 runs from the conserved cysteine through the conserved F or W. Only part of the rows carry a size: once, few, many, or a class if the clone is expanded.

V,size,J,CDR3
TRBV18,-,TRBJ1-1,CASSSRQGENTEAFF
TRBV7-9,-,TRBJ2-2,CASSPRSGPSGELFF
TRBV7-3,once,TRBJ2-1,CASSRGAGSNEQFF
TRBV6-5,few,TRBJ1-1,CASSYPPRAFF
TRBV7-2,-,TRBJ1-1,CASSPLPAGVETEAFF
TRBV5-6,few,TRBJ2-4,CASKGTSGGNIQYF
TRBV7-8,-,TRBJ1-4,CASSPPVEKLFF
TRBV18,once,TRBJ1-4,CASSAYRDRGSNEKLFF
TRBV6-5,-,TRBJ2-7,CASCGSDSYEQYF
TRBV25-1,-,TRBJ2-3,CASRGQGTDTQYF
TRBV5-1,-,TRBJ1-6,CASSLVQGLSPLHF
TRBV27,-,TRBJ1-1,CASIPIIRDRRSSAEAFF
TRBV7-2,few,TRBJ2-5,CASSLGAGQGAQYF
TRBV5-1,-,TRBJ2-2,CASTGGTGGLNTGELFF
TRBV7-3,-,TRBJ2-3,CASSLTRRTGGRADTQYF
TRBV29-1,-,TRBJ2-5,CSVEFGDRQETQYF
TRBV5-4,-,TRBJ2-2,CASSRGVGELFF
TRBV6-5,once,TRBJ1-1,CASRRQVMNTEAFF
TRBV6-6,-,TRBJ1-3,CASRLTGSGNTIYF
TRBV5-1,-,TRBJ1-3,CASSLVIQTDGDTIYF
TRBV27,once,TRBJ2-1,CASSAWGGGALEQFF
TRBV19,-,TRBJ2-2,CASSIGLAGNTGELFF
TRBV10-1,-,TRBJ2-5,CASSEPAGKETQYF
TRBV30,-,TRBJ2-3,CAWTAGSSTDTQYF
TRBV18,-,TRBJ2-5,CASSPPAGSQETQYF
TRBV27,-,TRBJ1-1,CASSSWTVNTEAFF
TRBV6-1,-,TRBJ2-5,CASSPGLAGTETQYF
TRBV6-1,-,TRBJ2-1,CASSQLPGSGEQFF
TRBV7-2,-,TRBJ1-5,CASSHDSRNQPQHF
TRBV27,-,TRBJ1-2,CASSLRQGADGYTF